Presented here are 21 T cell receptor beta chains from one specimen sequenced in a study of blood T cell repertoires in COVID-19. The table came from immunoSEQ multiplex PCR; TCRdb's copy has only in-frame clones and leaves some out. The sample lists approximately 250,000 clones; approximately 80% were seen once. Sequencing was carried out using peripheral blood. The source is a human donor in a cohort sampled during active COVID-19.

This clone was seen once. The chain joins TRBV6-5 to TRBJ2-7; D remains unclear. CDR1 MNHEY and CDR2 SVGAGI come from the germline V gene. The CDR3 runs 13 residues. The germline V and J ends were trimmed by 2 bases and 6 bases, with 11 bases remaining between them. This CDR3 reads CASSYPSRLEQYF. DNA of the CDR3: TGTGCCAGCAGTTACCCCTCTCGTCTCGAGCAGTACTTC.

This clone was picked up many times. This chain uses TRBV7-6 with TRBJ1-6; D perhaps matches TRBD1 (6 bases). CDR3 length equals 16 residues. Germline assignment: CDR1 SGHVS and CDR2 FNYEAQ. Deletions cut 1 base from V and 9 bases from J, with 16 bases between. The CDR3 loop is CASSLGRTESGSPLHF. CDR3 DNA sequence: TGTGCCAGCAGCTTAGGACGGACAGAAAGTGGTTCACCCCTCCACTTT.

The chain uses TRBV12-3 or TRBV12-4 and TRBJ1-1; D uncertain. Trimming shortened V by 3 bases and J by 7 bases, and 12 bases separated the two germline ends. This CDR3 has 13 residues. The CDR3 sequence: CASSLRQTLEAFF. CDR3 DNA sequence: TGTGCCAGCAGTTTGCGGCAGACCCTTGAAGCTTTCTTT.

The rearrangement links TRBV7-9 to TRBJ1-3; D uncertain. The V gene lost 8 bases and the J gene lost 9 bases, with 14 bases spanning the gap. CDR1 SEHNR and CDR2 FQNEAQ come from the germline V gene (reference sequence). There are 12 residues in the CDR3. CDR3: CASGQSFGTIYF. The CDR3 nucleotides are TGTGCCAGCGGGCAGTCGTTCGGCACCATATATTTT.

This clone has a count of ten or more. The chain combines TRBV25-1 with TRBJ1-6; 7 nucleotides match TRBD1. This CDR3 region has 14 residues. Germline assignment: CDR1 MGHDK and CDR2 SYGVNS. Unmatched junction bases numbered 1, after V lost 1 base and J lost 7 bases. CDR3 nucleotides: TGTGCCAGCAGTGAATGGGGACAGAATTCACCCCTCCACTTT. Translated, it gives CASSEWGQNSPLHF.

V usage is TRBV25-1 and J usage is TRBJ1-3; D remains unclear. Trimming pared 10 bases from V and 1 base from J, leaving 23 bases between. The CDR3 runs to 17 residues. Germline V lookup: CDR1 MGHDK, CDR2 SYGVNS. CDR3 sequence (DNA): TGTGCCACCGATTCTTCCAGAGACTCCCTTTCTGGAAACACCATATATTTT. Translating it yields CATDSSRDSLSGNTIYF.

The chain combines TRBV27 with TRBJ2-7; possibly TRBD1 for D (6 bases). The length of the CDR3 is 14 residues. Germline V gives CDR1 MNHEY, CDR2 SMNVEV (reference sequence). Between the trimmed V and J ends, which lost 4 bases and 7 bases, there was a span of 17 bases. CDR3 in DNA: TGTGCCAGCAGTTATTCACGCACCAGGGGAGAGCAGTACTTC. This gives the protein CASSYSRTRGEQYF.

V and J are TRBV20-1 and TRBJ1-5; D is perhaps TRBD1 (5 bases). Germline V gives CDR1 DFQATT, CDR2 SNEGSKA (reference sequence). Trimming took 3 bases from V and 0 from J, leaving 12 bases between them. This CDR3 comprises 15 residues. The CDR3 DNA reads TGCAGTGCTAGTCAGGGTACTCTTAGCAATCAGCCCCAGCATTTT. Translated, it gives CSASQGTLSNQPQHF.

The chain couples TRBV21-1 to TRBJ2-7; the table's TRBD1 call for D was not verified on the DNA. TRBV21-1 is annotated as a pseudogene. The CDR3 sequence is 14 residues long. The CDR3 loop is CASNRDRGRLEQYF. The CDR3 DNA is TGTGCCAGCAACCGGGACAGGGGCCGCCTCGAGCAGTACTTC.

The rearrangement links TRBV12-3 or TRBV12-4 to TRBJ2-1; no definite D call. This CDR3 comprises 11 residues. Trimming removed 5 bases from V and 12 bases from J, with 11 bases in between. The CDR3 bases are TGTGCCAGCAGTCCAATTCAGTGGCAGTTCTTC. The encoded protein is CASSPIQWQFF.

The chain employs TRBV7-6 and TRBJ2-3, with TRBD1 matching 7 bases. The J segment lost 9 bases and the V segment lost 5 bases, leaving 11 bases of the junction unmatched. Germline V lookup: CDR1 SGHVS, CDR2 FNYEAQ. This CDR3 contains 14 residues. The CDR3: CASSQQGLGTTQYF. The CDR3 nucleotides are TGTGCCAGCAGCCAACAGGGGCTCGGGACGACGCAGTATTTT.

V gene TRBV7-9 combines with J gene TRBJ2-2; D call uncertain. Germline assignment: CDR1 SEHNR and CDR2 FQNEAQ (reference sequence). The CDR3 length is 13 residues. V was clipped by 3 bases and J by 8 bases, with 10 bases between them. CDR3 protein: CASSFGLGGELFF. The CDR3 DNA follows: TGTGCCAGCAGCTTTGGGCTTGGAGGGGAGCTGTTTTTT.

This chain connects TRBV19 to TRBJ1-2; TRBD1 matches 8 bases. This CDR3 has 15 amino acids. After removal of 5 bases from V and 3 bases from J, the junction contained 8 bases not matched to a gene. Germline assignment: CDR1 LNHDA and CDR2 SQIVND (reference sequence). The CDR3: CASSPLDRDDYGYTF. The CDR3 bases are TGTGCCAGTAGTCCACTGGACAGGGATGACTATGGCTACACCTTC. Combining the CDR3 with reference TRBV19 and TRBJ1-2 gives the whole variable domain DGGITQSPKYLFRKEGQNVTLSCEQNLNHDAMYWYRQDPGQGLRLIYYSQIVNDFQKGDIAEGYSVSREKKESFPLTVTSAQKNPTAFYLCASSPLDRDDYGYTFGSGTRLTVV.

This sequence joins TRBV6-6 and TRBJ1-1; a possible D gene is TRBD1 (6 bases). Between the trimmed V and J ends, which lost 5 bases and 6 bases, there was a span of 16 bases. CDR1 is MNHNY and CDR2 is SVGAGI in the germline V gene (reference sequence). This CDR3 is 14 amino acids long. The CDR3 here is CASSKPQGYPEAFF. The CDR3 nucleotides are TGTGCCAGCAGTAAACCCCAGGGGTATCCTGAAGCTTTCTTT.

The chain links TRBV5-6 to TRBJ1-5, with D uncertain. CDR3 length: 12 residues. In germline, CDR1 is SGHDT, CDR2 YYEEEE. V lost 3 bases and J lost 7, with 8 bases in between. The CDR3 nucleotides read TGTGCCAGCAGCTCCAGAGGGCAGCCCCAGCATTTT. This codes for CASSSRGQPQHF.

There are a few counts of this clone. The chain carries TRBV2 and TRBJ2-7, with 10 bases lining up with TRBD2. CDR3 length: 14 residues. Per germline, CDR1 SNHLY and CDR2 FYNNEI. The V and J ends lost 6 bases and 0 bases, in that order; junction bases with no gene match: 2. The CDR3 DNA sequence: TGTGCCAGCAGGCTAGCGGGGGTCTCCTACGAGCAGTACTTC. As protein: CASRLAGVSYEQYF.

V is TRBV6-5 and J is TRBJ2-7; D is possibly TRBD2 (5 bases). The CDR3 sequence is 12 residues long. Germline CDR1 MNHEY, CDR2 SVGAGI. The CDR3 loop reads CAPNSGFHEQYF. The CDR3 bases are TGTGCTCCTAACTCGGGGTTCCACGAGCAGTACTTC.

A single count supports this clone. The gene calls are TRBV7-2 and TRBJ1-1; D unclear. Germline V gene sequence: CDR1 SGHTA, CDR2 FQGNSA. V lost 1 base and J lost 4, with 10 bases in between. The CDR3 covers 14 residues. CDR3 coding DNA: TGTGCCAGCAGCTTAGACTTGACATTCACTGAAGCTTTCTTT. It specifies CASSLDLTFTEAFF. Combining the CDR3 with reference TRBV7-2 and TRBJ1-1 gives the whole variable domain GAGVSQSPSNKVTEKGKDVELRCDPISGHTALYWYRQSLGQGLEFLIYFQGNSAPDKSGLPSDRFSAERTGGSVSTLTIQRTQQEDSAVYLCASSLDLTFTEAFFGQGTRLTVV.

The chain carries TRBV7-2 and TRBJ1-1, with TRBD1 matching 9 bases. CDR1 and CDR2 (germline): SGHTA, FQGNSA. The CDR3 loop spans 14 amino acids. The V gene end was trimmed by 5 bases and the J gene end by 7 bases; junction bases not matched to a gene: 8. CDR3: CASSRQGVVGEAFF. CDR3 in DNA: TGTGCCAGCAGCAGACAGGGGGTTGTGGGTGAAGCTTTCTTT.

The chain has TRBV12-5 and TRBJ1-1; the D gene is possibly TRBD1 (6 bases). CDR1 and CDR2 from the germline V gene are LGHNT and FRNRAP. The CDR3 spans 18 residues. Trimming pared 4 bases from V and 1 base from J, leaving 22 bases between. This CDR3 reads CASGSLIRGVGWNTEAFF. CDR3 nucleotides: TGTGCTAGTGGTTCGCTCATCAGGGGAGTTGGGTGGAACACTGAAGCTTTCTTT.

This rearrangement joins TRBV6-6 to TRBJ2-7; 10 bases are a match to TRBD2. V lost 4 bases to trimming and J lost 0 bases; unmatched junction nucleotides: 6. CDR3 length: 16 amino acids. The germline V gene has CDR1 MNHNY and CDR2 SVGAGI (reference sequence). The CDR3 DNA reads TGTGCCAGCAGTTCACGGACTAGCGGTATCTCCTACGAGCAGTACTTC. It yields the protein CASSSRTSGISYEQYF.